This record concerns one TCR beta chain sequence. These data come from a study of blood T cells in healthy people across ages. Alongside a J-beta primer mix, a sample-barcoded 5' primer served in a second PCR lasting about 6 to 12 cycles. TCRdb fed the 5' RACE reads into MiXCR, producing one record per CDR3 protein. The sample lists 1.4 million or so distinct CDR3 sequences, approximately 43% seen once, with about 3.8% in the top ten. CDR3 size: 15 residues. CDR1 MNHEY and CDR2 SMNVEV come from the germline V gene (reference sequence). Material for sequencing was blood. The clonotype originates from a woman aged 18-30 years in good health. This chain links TRBV27 with TRBJ2-1; 7 bases map to TRBD2. The J call is in doubt because the DNA end fits TRBJ2-7 better. The CDR3 bases are TGTGCCAGCAGTCTCGCTCAGTGGGGGGGCTACGAGCAGTACTTC. Translation gives CASSLAQWGGYEQYF.